This TCR beta chain came from a study of ipilimumab plus nivolumab after autologous stem cell transplantation (dated by TCRdb to about 2021). Looking at the study overall: Trial patients received a median of roughly 5 ipilimumab doses and about 8 nivolumab doses. Both primary refractory and relapsed disease were represented in the DLBCL cohort, where 18-month progression-free survival was roughly 89% and 26%, respectively. Patients in the trial were undergoing autologous transplant and had high-risk diffuse large B cell lymphoma, mature T cell lymphoma, or multiple myeloma. The intent-to-treat population of the trial was made up of about 37 patients.

Libraries came from the immunoSEQ multiplex PCR assay. Held by TCRdb, this immuneACCESS table contains in-frame sequences only and omits some clones. Under half of the omission traces to an unresolved V gene where checked; the cause of the rest is unknown. Across this sample there are about 84,000 clones, with approximately 83% seen only once. The leading ten clones occupy about 2.2% of the sample. General study outcomes and caveats: The authors stated that profiles of the T cell receptor repertoire, regulatory T cell phenotype and gut microbiota provided a biologic rationale for studying this approach further. The authors concluded that combined checkpoint inhibition appeared tolerable when used as consolidation after transplant.

Checkpoint therapy was initiated 14 to 28 days after autologous transplant, and ipilimumab was administered at 1 mg/kg intravenously on day 1 of selected weeks. The nivolumab dose was 3 mg/kg intravenously, delivered on day 1 of weeks 1, 4, 7, 10, and every two weeks through week 26. This Phase Ib clinical trial tested ipilimumab plus nivolumab, a combined checkpoint inhibition, as consolidation after autologous stem cell transplantation. This clone showed up just once. The antigen this receptor binds is unknown. Base qualities are not at hand, and no much larger clone is one base apart. Sample: PBMCs, taken in a trial of ipilimumab plus nivolumab as post-transplant consolidation. This TCR derives from a male donor with diffuse large B-cell lymphoma.

The DNA is TGTGCCAGCTCAATGGGACAGACCCTACAAGAGACCCAGTACTTC. This gives the protein CASSMGQTLQETQYF. The receptor chain draws on TRBV2 and TRBJ2-5; 7 of the junction bases match TRBD1. Taken from cysteine to phenylalanine, the CDR3 has 15 residues. This entry keeps only the CDR3 DNA: 45 bases, framed from base 1. CDR1 and CDR2, per the germline V gene, are SNHLY and FYNNEI. Germline trimming: 8 bases from V, 2 bases from J; junction bases outside gene matches: 11.